This T cell receptor beta chain was documented in a study of cytomegalovirus exposure and HLA in healthy donors. It was with 60 Vbeta and 13 Jbeta primers that the PCR ran. The protocol was immunoSEQ multiplex PCR, while the TCRdb copy is restricted to in-frame clones and leaves out a portion. This table has approximately 300,000 clones, 84% appearing once. The CDR3 loop spans 13 amino acids. In germline, CDR1 is MNHEY, CDR2 SVGAGI. This chain joins TRBV6-5 and TRBJ2-5; TRBD1 might be the D (6 bases). TRBJ2-7 explains the end of the DNA better; the J call may be wrong. The TCR comes from a woman aged 35 to 49 in good health and CMV-seropositive. Sequencing input: PBMCs. The CDR3 region is CASGRDTSYEQYF. The CDR3 region has the DNA TGTGCCAGCGGCCGGGACACCTCCTACGAGCAGTACTTC.